These 14 T cell receptor beta chains were all obtained from the same sample, sequenced in a study of shared clonotypes between healthy human individuals. Terminally differentiated effector memory CD45RA+ cells were excluded from the naive CD8 cells, which were CD45RO-negative and positively selected for CCR7. Measured with immunoSEQ multiplex PCR; TCRdb has only the in-frame clones, and not every one. Among around 1.9 million clones, roughly 91% were seen once, and the ten largest hold under 2%. Sequencing used naive CD8+ T cells from PBMCs. These receptors were collected from a young man in good health. Some clones in this sample may be carry-over from other donors' samples.

This chain joins TRBV19 and TRBJ2-2; D possibly matches TRBD1 or TRBD2 (6 bases each). Trimming removed 10 bases from V and 0 bases from J, with 12 bases in between. From germline, CDR1 is LNHDA and CDR2 SQIVND (reference sequence). This CDR3 spans 14 amino acids. The CDR3 is CATKGGANTGELFF. The CDR3 bases are TGTGCCACCAAGGGGGGAGCGAACACCGGGGAGCTGTTTTTT.

The chain couples TRBV28 to TRBJ2-2; 14 bases are a match to TRBD2. The CDR3 runs to 16 residues. The junction had 4 bases not matched to a gene; V was cut back by 7 bases and J by 3 bases. Germline CDR1 and CDR2: MDHEN and SYDVKM. This CDR3 reads CASKGLAGVYTGELFF. CDR3 bases: TGTGCCAGCAAGGGACTAGCGGGAGTATACACCGGGGAGCTGTTTTTT.

The CDR3 sequence: CASSLAISSYNEQFF. The CDR3 bases are TGTGCCAGCAGCTTAGCGATTAGCTCCTACAATGAGCAGTTCTTC. J is TRBJ2-1 and V is TRBV9; possible D gene TRBD2, 5 bases. Germline values: CDR1 SGDLS, CDR2 YYNGEE. The CDR3 extends over 15 amino acids. V lost 4 bases to trimming and J lost 0 bases, with 11 bases between them. Variable domain in full (rest from reference TRBV9 and TRBJ2-1): DSGVTQTPKHLITATGQRVTLRCSPRSGDLSVYWYQQSLDQGLQFLIQYYNGEERAKGNILERFSAQQFPDLHSELNLSSLELGDSALYFCASSLAISSYNEQFFGPGTRLTVL.

The chain has TRBV27 and TRBJ2-7; 8 bases agree with TRBD1. V was clipped by 6 bases and J by 5 bases; unmatched bases: 21. This CDR3 has 18 residues. Looked up from germline, CDR1 is MNHEY and CDR2 is SMNVEV (reference sequence). CDR3 sequence: CASRPPPDREAVIDEQYF. The CDR3 DNA reads TGTGCCAGCAGACCACCCCCGGACAGGGAAGCGGTAATTGACGAGCAGTACTTC.

The chain joins TRBV6-1 to TRBJ1-1; no clear D. The CDR3 is 13 amino acids. Looked up from germline, CDR1 is MNHNS and CDR2 is SASEGT. V gave up 6 bases and J gave up 6 bases, with 14 bases separating them. For the CDR3, the DNA is TGTGCCAGCAGCGCCCGGACGGTAGCTGAAGCTTTCTTT. Its protein product is CASSARTVAEAFF.

The rearrangement links TRBV27 to TRBJ2-1; 11 bases map to TRBD2. Germline loops: CDR1 MNHEY, CDR2 SMNVEV (reference sequence). The CDR3 has 16 residues. Trimming removed 6 bases from V and 5 bases from J; junction bases left unmatched: 9. Written as DNA, the CDR3 is TGTGCCAGCAGGTCGCTGGGACTAGCGGCCAACAATGAGCAGTTCTTC. Its translation is CASRSLGLAANNEQFF.

This chain uses TRBV5-1 with TRBJ2-2; weak D call: TRBD1 (6 bases). Trimming shortened V by 2 bases and J by 1 base, and 15 bases separated the two germline ends. The length of the CDR3 is 17 residues. The V gene's germline CDR1 is SGHRS and CDR2 YFSETQ. CDR3 in DNA: TGCGCCAGCAGCTTACAGGGTTCCAGGGGGAACACCGGGGAGCTGTTTTTT. Protein product: CASSLQGSRGNTGELFF.

This clone occurred a few times. Other DNA sequences in the same sample also yield this CDR3. The chain carries TRBV7-3 and TRBJ1-1; D gene uncertain. The V gene's germline CDR1 is SGHTA and CDR2 FQGTGA. The CDR3 consists of 14 residues. V was clipped by 1 base and J by 1 base, with 7 bases between them. CDR3 loop: CASSLSLGNTEAFF. Written as DNA, the CDR3 is TGTGCCAGCAGCTTAAGCCTGGGGAACACTGAAGCTTTCTTT. Based on the CDR3 plus reference TRBV7-3 and TRBJ1-1, the full variable domain is GAGVSQTPSNKVTEKGKYVELRCDPISGHTALYWYRQSLGQGPEFLIYFQGTGAADDSGLPNDRFFAVRPEGSVSTLKIQRTERGDSAVYLCASSLSLGNTEAFFGQGTRLTVV.

V and J are TRBV7-9 and TRBJ2-7; 7 bases are a match to TRBD2. Germline CDR1 is SEHNR and CDR2 is FQNEAQ (reference sequence). Trimming cost V 8 bases and J 5 bases; bases outside gene matches: 3. This CDR3 has 11 amino acids. As DNA, the CDR3 is TGTGCCAGCGGACTAGGGAACGAGCAGTACTTC. Its protein product is CASGLGNEQYF.

The rearrangement links TRBV13 to TRBJ2-1; 9 positions match TRBD1. Germline trimming cut 5 bases from V and 4 bases from J; bases unmatched to any gene: 12. The germline gives CDR1 PRHDT, CDR2 FYEKMQ (reference sequence). The CDR3 contains 17 residues. The CDR3 nucleotides are TGTGCCAGCAGCACAGCAGGGGACAGGGCGGGGTACAATGAGCAGTTCTTC. Encoded protein: CASSTAGDRAGYNEQFF.

Worth noting for this clone: Distinct nucleotide sequences in the sample also encode this CDR3. The rearrangement links TRBV6-5 to TRBJ2-3; D gene unclear. The CDR3 consists of 16 residues. Germline values: CDR1 MNHEY, CDR2 SVGAGI. Trimming shortened V by 0 bases and J by 0 bases, and 10 bases separated the two germline ends. CDR3 region: CASSYSGRTSTDTQYF. For the CDR3, the DNA is TGTGCCAGCAGTTACTCAGGGCGAACTAGCACAGATACGCAGTATTTT.

The chain recombines TRBV5-6 with TRBJ2-5; D gene uncertain. The CDR3 totals 14 residues. Germline CDR1 reads SGHDT; CDR2 reads YYEEEE. V dropped 0 bases and J dropped 1 base, with 7 bases sitting between them. CDR3 sequence reads: CASSLDWVQETQYF. CDR3 coding DNA: TGTGCCAGCAGCTTGGACTGGGTCCAAGAGACCCAGTACTTC.

The chain carries TRBV6-1 and TRBJ2-5, with 7 positions matching TRBD2. The CDR3 is 15 residues long. Germline trimming cut 2 bases from V and 6 bases from J; bases unmatched to any gene: 9. Germline values: CDR1 MNHNS, CDR2 SASEGT. The CDR3, as DNA: TGTGCCAGCAGTGAATTGGGCGGGAGTTCGAAGACCCAGTACTTC. Its protein product is CASSELGGSSKTQYF.

V and J are TRBV2 and TRBJ2-5; D perhaps matches TRBD1 (5 bases). Germline lookup yields CDR1 SNHLY and CDR2 FYNNEI. The CDR3 loop spans 14 amino acids. The germline V and J ends were trimmed by 2 bases and 5 bases, with 12 bases remaining between them. The CDR3 nucleotides are TGTGCCAGCAGTGAACGGACACGCGAGGAGACCCAGTACTTC. Its protein is CASSERTREETQYF.